This T cell receptor (beta chain) was observed in a study of blood T cell repertoires in COVID-19. CDR3 size: 16 residues. CDR1 MNHEY and CDR2 SMNVEV come from the germline V gene (reference sequence). V was pared by 7 bases and J by 1 base, with 16 bases between. Per the original data handling: Estimated nucleated cell counts came from reference gene primer amplification. Sequencing used immunoSEQ multiplex PCR; TCRdb keeps in-frame clones, though not all of them. The V and J calls and clone size are taken from that table; D and trimming were inferred from the DNA. In the table there are fewer than 250,000 clones, about 91% of which are singletons. Participants spanned ages roughly 18 to 95 years and resided in about two dozen US areas.

The sample taken for sequencing was PBMCs or T cells enriched from blood (not recorded which). This TCR was sampled from a woman in her twenties or thirties with acute COVID-19. The chain uses TRBV27 and TRBJ2-2, with D maybe TRBD2 (6 bases). For the CDR3, the DNA is TGTGCCAGCAAAACATGGAGTAGCGGGAACACCGGGGAGCTGTTTTTT. Translating gives CASKTWSSGNTGELFF.